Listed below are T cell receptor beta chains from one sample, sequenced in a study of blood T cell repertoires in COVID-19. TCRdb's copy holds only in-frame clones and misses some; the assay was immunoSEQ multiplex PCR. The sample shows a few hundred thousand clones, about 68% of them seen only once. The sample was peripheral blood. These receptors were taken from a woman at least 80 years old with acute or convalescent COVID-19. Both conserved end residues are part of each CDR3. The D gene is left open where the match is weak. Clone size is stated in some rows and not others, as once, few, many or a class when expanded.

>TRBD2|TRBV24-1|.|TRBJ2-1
TGTGCCACCAGCCTTAGCGGGGCCATGGTTAATGAGCAGTTCTTC
CATSLSGAMVNEQFF
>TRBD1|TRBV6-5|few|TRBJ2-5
TGTGCCAGCAGCCGGGACAGGGTTGTTGAGACCCAGTACTTC
CASSRDRVVETQYF
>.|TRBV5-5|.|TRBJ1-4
TGTGCCAGCAGCTTGGAGGGGGTGGGAGAAAAACTGTTTTTT
CASSLEGVGEKLFF
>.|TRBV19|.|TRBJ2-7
TGTGCCAGTAGGACCGGGACATACGCCTACGAGCAGTACTTC
CASRTGTYAYEQYF
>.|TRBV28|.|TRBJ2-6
TGTGCCAGCAGTTTAAGGGGTCCTGGGGCCAACGTCCTGACTTTC
CASSLRGPGANVLTF
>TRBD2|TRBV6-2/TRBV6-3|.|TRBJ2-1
TGTGCCAGCAGTTACTCAGCGGGAGGACTCAATGAGCAGTTCTTC
CASSYSAGGLNEQFF
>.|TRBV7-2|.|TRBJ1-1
TGTGCCAGCAGCTTATATGTCGCGTCTGAAGCTTTCTTT
CASSLYVASEAFF
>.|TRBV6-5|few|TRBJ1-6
TGTGCCAGCAGTTACTCAGCAGGGGATAATTCACCCCTCCACTTT
CASSYSAGDNSPLHF
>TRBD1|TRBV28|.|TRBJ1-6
TGTGCCAGCAGAAAGACAGGGGGGGGTTCACCCCTCCACTTT
CASRKTGGGSPLHF
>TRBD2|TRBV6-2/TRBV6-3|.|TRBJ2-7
TGTGCCAGCAGTAAGCCTAGCGGGAGGACCACATACTACGAGCAGTACTTC
CASSKPSGRTTYYEQYF
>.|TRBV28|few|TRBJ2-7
TGTGCCAGCAGTTGGACTGGAGCCTACGAGCAGTACTTC
CASSWTGAYEQYF
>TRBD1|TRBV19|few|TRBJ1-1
TGTGCCAGTCGAGGACAGGGTTCCACTGAAGCTTTCTTT
CASRGQGSTEAFF
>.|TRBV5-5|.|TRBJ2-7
TGTGCCAGCAGCTTTGCCTCCCAGGGCGAGCAGTACTTC
CASSFASQGEQYF
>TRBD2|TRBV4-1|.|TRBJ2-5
TGCGCCAGCAGCCAACCCGGGGCGGGAGGGCCTTTCCAGTACTTC
CASSQPGAGGPFQYF
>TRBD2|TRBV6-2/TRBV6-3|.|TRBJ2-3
TGTGCCAGCAGCCCTTACCGCGGGGGTCGCACAGATACGCAGTATTTT
CASSPYRGGRTDTQYF
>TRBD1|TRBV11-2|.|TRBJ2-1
TGTGCCAGCAGCTTACCAGATTACAGGGGCTACGAGCAGTTCTTC
CASSLPDYRGYEQFF
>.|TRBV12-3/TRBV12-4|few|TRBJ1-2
TGTGCCAGCAGTTTAGTGTCAGGGGCCAAATTTTTC
CASSLVSGAKFF
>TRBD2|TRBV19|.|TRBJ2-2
TGTGCCAGTAGTATACAACGGGGAGGGGCCGGGGAGCTGTTTTTT
CASSIQRGGAGELFF
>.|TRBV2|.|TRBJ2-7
TGTGCCAGCAGTGAAGCGATACAGGTCCCGCCGAACGAGCAGTACTTC
CASSEAIQVPPNEQYF
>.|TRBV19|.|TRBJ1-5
TGTGCCAGTAGTTATGACACATTAGATCATCAGCCCCAGCATTTT
CASSYDTLDHQPQHF
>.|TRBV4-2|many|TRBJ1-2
TGTGCCAGCAGCCAGTTAGTCAGGGCCCAGCGCCAGGGCTACACCTTC
CASSQLVRAQRQGYTF
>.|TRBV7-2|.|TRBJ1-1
TGTGCCAGCAGCTTACCCGGGACACAAAACGAAGCTTTCTTT
CASSLPGTQNEAFF